The rows below give T cell receptor beta chains drawn from one sample of a study of T cells after yellow fever vaccination. TCRdb reprocessed the 5' RACE reads with MiXCR, giving one entry per CDR3 protein. The data show some 160,000 distinct CDR3 sequences, approximately 10% seen once. The sample here was CD8+ T cells sorted from PBMCs, taken 45 days after the yellow fever booster vaccination. The receptor source for this set is a man younger than 35 who received the YFV17D yellow fever vaccine. CDR3s include the opening cysteine and the closing phenylalanine or tryptophan. The D gene is left open where the match is weak. A row's size may be missing; if present it is once, few, many or a size class.

TGTGCCAGCAGCGACCGCCTGGTCAGGTTGAACACTGAAGCTTTCTTT	CASSDRLVRLNTEAFF	16	-	TRBV7-9	TRBJ1-1	few
TGTGCCAGCAGCTTAGGCCCCCTTAGCAATCAGCCCCAGCATTTT	CASSLGPLSNQPQHF	15	-	TRBV7-9	TRBJ1-5	-
TGTGCCAGCAGCCAAGAAGGTTCGGGACTAGCGGGCGCCGGGGAGCTGTTTTTT	CASSQEGSGLAGAGELFF	18	TRBD2	TRBV4-2	TRBJ2-2	few
TGTGCCAGCTCACCATTCGAGACAGGGGGCCATGAGCAGTTCTTC	CASSPFETGGHEQFF	15	TRBD1	TRBV18	TRBJ2-1	many
TGTGCCAGCAGCGCCCCAGGCGGTACTGAGCAGTTCTTC	CASSAPGGTEQFF	13	-	TRBV9	TRBJ2-1	-
TGCAGCGTGGAGGACAGGGGACGGGGTAACCAGTACTTC	CSVEDRGRGNQYF	13	TRBD1	TRBV29-1	TRBJ2-5	few
TGCGCCAGCAGCTTGCCCCGGGACAGGGATTCGGTTGAGCAGTTCTTC	CASSLPRDRDSVEQFF	16	TRBD1	TRBV5-1	TRBJ2-1	few
TGTGCCAGCAGCTTAAGGCGCTGGGGATGGCATGAAAAACTGTTTTTT	CASSLRRWGWHEKLFF	16	-	TRBV7-2	TRBJ1-4	many
TGCAGTGCTAGAGATTTGCGGGAGACCCAGTACTTC	CSARDLRETQYF	12	-	TRBV20-1	TRBJ2-5	-
TGTGCCAGCAGCTTAGGGTGGGGTTCCCAAGAGACCCAGTACTTC	CASSLGWGSQETQYF	15	-	TRBV7-9	TRBJ2-5	few
TGCAGCGTGACGGGATCCGGACAGGGAAGGGCCGGGGCCAACGTCCTGACTTTC	CSVTGSGQGRAGANVLTF	18	TRBD1	TRBV29-1	TRBJ2-6	-
TGTGCCAGCAGCAAAGTGGCCGGGAAGGGAGGAACCGGGGAGCTGTTTTTT	CASSKVAGKGGTGELFF	17	-	TRBV21-1	TRBJ2-2	-
TGTGCCAGTAGTCCCTTCGTGGGGTTAGGGTACGAGCAGTACTTC	CASSPFVGLGYEQYF	15	-	TRBV19	TRBJ2-7	-
TGTGCCAGCAGTGTAGCGACTAGCGGGGGTCAAGATACGCAGTATTTT	CASSVATSGGQDTQYF	16	TRBD2	TRBV12-3/TRBV12-4	TRBJ2-3	few
TGCGCCAGCAGCGCTCTACAGGGGGTCTCGGTCAATGAGCAGTTCTTC	CASSALQGVSVNEQFF	16	TRBD1	TRBV5-1	TRBJ2-1	few
TGTGCCAGCAGCTTAGCGACCCGGCCCTACGAGCAGTACTTC	CASSLATRPYEQYF	14	-	TRBV7-9	TRBJ2-7	many
TGCAGTGCAAAGCAAGCTTTCTTT	CSAKQAFF	8	-	TRBV20-1	TRBJ1-1	-
TGTGCCAGCAGCTTCCCACTAGCGGGGGATACGCAGTATTTT	CASSFPLAGDTQYF	14	TRBD2	TRBV11-2	TRBJ2-3	many
TGTGCCACCAGCAATCTCCCTCGGAGCTACAATGAGCAGTTCTTC	CATSNLPRSYNEQFF	15	-	TRBV15	TRBJ2-1	-
TGCGCCAGCAGCCATGAACAAAATCCCATTTACGAGCAGTACTTC	CASSHEQNPIYEQYF	15	-	TRBV4-3	TRBJ2-7	-
TGCGCCAGCAGCTTGGGACAGGGGGCCAACGAGCAGTACTTC	CASSLGQGANEQYF	14	TRBD1	TRBV5-1	TRBJ2-7	-
TGTGCTAGTGGTGATGATCAATCAAGGACTGAAGCTTTCTTT	CASGDDQSRTEAFF	14	-	TRBV12-5	TRBJ1-1	-
TGCGCCAGCAGCCAGCGGGGGGTACATGAGCAGTTCTTC	CASSQRGVHEQFF	13	TRBD2	TRBV4-1	TRBJ2-1	-
TGTGCCAGCAGCTTAGGCGCCGGGGAGCTGTTTTTT	CASSLGAGELFF	12	-	TRBV7-8	TRBJ2-2	many
TGTGCCAGCAGCATCACTTTCCGGGGTACGCAGTATTTT	CASSITFRGTQYF	13	-	TRBV7-9	TRBJ2-3	-
TGTGCCAGCGGACAGGGAGAGACCCAGTACTTC	CASGQGETQYF	11	TRBD1	TRBV25-1	TRBJ2-5	few
TGCGCCAGCAGCCAATCTCTCCGGGGGCTCACAGATACGCAGTATTTT	CASSQSLRGLTDTQYF	16	-	TRBV4-1	TRBJ2-3	few
TGTGCCAGCAGCGCCGGAGGCGGGTCCCGCTATGGCTACACCTTC	CASSAGGGSRYGYTF	15	-	TRBV9	TRBJ1-2	-
TGTGCCAGCAGCATAAGGACAGCTCTTAACTATGGCTACACCTTC	CASSIRTALNYGYTF	15	-	TRBV5-6	TRBJ1-2	-
TGCAGTGCCGAACCCACAGGGAACGATGAGCAGTTCTTC	CSAEPTGNDEQFF	13	-	TRBV20-1	TRBJ2-1	-
TGTGCCAGTAGTTTTCCAGGGGACCGGGAGACCCAGTACTTC	CASSFPGDRETQYF	14	-	TRBV19	TRBJ2-5	few
TGTGCCAGCAGCCCCCCCACTGGAGGGGGGCAGTTCTTC	CASSPPTGGGQFF	13	-	TRBV9	TRBJ2-1	few
TGCGCCAGCAGCCAGGCCGGGACAGAGCTTTCCGAGCAGTACTTC	CASSQAGTELSEQYF	15	TRBD1	TRBV4-1	TRBJ2-7	few
TGTGCCAGCAGTTCGACAGGGCTAAGCACAGATACGCAGTATTTT	CASSSTGLSTDTQYF	15	TRBD1	TRBV28	TRBJ2-3	few
TGTGCCAGCAGCAAAGTAGCGGGGAACACCGGGGAGCTGTTTTTT	CASSKVAGNTGELFF	15	TRBD2	TRBV7-9	TRBJ2-2	-
TGTGCCAGCAGCGGCCCGAGCATCGACACCGGGGAGCTGTTTTTT	CASSGPSIDTGELFF	15	-	TRBV7-9	TRBJ2-2	-
TGTGCCAGCAGTTTCACAGGGGGAACTGAAGCTTTCTTT	CASSFTGGTEAFF	13	TRBD1	TRBV27	TRBJ1-1	few
TGTGCCAGTAGTGCCCGATGGGGGTTACTCCACGAGCAGTACTTC	CASSARWGLLHEQYF	15	-	TRBV19	TRBJ2-7	-
TGCAGCGTTGACAGGGCCAACACTGAAGCTTTCTTT	CSVDRANTEAFF	12	-	TRBV29-1	TRBJ1-1	-
TGTGCCAGTAGTATGTGGCTAGGGGGTCAGCCCCAGCATTTT	CASSMWLGGQPQHF	14	-	TRBV19	TRBJ1-5	-
TGTGCCAGCAGCTTGAGCCAGGACAATGAGCAGTTCTTC	CASSLSQDNEQFF	13	-	TRBV7-9	TRBJ2-1	-
TGTGCCAGCAGCTTAGGAGGTGACTCCTACGAGCAGTACTTC	CASSLGGDSYEQYF	14	-	TRBV11-3	TRBJ2-7	few
TGCGCCAGCAGCCAAGATTCCCAGGGGGCGGCCTATGGCTACACCTTC	CASSQDSQGAAYGYTF	16	TRBD1	TRBV4-3	TRBJ1-2	-
TGTGCCAGCAGCCAAGTTCGGACAACGAGCTCTGGAAACACCATATATTTT	CASSQVRTTSSGNTIYF	17	-	TRBV3-1	TRBJ1-3	-
TGCGCCAGCAGCCAAGGTGACACCACCTACGAGCAGTACTTC	CASSQGDTTYEQYF	14	-	TRBV4-3	TRBJ2-7	-
TGCGCCAGCAGCCAAGTAGAGCGTAATGAGCAGTTCTTC	CASSQVERNEQFF	13	-	TRBV4-1	TRBJ2-1	few